This passage covers 32 T cell receptor beta chains from one sample sequenced in a study of T cell responses to AZD1222 COVID-19 vaccine (dated by TCRdb to the early 2020s). Library construction relied on the immunoSEQ multiplex PCR assay. This immuneACCESS table, as held by TCRdb, lists in-frame sequences with V and J called but not all clones. Of the missing ones, under half trace to an unresolved V gene in checked studies; the others have no known cause. In this sample the table shows 250,000 to 300,000 clones, approximately 94% of which occur a single time. The ten largest clones capture 0.5% to 0.65% of the sample. Read against the paper, the sample's time point label means: about 28 days (+/-7) after the second vaccine dose. Sample: peripheral blood, taken 28 days after the second AZD1222 dose. The receptors derive from an adult who received the AZD1222 COVID-19 vaccine.

This rearrangement joins TRBV9 to TRBJ2-7; 9 nucleotides align to TRBD1. Germline values: CDR1 SGDLS, CDR2 YYNGEE. The CDR3 extends over 16 amino acids. Trimming took 0 bases from V and 5 from J; bases not matched to a gene: 9. The CDR3 DNA follows: TGTGCCAGCAGCGTAGGTGGGACAGGGTTCGGCCACGAGCAGTACTTC. The encoded protein is CASSVGGTGFGHEQYF.

Notes on this clone: Other DNA sequences from this sample encode an identical CDR3 as well. CDR3 in amino acids: CASSFRLAGDNEQFF. CDR3 nucleotides: TGTGCCAGCAGCTTCCGACTAGCGGGTGACAATGAGCAGTTCTTC. This rearrangement joins TRBV7-2 to TRBJ2-1; 10 bases are a match to TRBD2. Germline V gene sequence: CDR1 SGHTA, CDR2 FQGNSA. The V gene end was trimmed by 3 bases and the J gene end by 5 bases; junction bases not matched to a gene: 4. The CDR3 runs to 15 residues.

V usage is TRBV4-1 and J usage is TRBJ2-6; D might be TRBD1 or TRBD2, each matching 5 bases. Germline loops: CDR1 MGHRA, CDR2 YSYEKL. The CDR3 consists of 17 residues. Trimming stripped 2 bases from V and 2 bases from J, with 13 bases between. CDR3 nucleotide sequence: TGCGCCAGCAGCCAAAGCGTGAGGGGCCCTGGGGCCAACGTCCTGACTTTC. This codes for CASSQSVRGPGANVLTF.

The J gene is TRBJ1-2, the V gene TRBV3-1 (or the pseudogene TRBV3-2); D is possibly TRBD1 (6 bases). Trimming stripped 1 base from V and 4 bases from J, with 13 bases between. The CDR3 is 15 residues long. The germline gives CDR1 LGHDT, CDR2 YNNKEL (reference sequence). In DNA, the CDR3 is TGTGCCAGCAGCCAAGTTCTTGGAGGGGGCTATGGCTACACCTTC. Encoded protein: CASSQVLGGGYGYTF.

The rearrangement joins TRBV29-1 to TRBJ2-5, with 8 bases matching TRBD1. V shed 0 bases and J 4 bases; nucleotides not matched to a gene: 1. Germline CDR1 reads SQVTM; CDR2 reads ANQGSEA. CDR3 length equals 13 residues. The CDR3 loop is CSVEDRGRETQYF. The DNA of the CDR3 is TGCAGCGTTGAAGACAGGGGGCGAGAGACCCAGTACTTC.

The V call is TRBV7-2, the J call TRBJ2-4; no definite D call. In germline, CDR1 is SGHTA, CDR2 FQGNSA. The CDR3 is 16 residues long. V lost 5 bases to trimming and J lost 0 bases, with 14 bases between them. CDR3 in DNA: TGTGCCAGCAGCGCCCTCATGCCTTTAGCCAAAAACATTCAGTACTTC. Amino acid sequence: CASSALMPLAKNIQYF.

This rearrangement joins TRBV5-4 to TRBJ2-7; the match to TRBD1 covers 11 bases. The CDR3 runs to 15 residues. Germline-derived CDR1 and CDR2 are SGHNT and YYREEE (reference sequence). Germline trimming cut 4 bases from V and 2 bases from J; bases unmatched to any gene: 5. As DNA, the CDR3 is TGTGCCAGCAGCCCCGGACAGGGGGCCACCTACGAGCAGTACTTC. Its translation is CASSPGQGATYEQYF.

The gene calls are TRBV5-5 and TRBJ1-5, with D maybe TRBD1 (5 bases). Germline CDR1 reads SGHKS; CDR2 reads YYEKEE (reference sequence). The CDR3 has 16 residues. Trimming stripped 3 bases from V and 3 bases from J, with 16 bases between. The CDR3 nucleotides read TGTGCCAGCAGCTCTGAGCCGACAGAACTCAATCAGCCCCAGCATTTT. Residues: CASSSEPTELNQPQHF.

V and J are TRBV7-6 and TRBJ1-2, with TRBD1 identical over 7 bases. The length of the CDR3 is 14 residues. The germline V gene has CDR1 SGHVS and CDR2 FNYEAQ. Trimming at V came to 1 base and at J to 6 bases, leaving 5 bases not matched to a gene. The CDR3: CASSLGTGENGYTF. CDR3 in DNA: TGTGCCAGCAGCTTAGGGACAGGAGAAAATGGCTACACCTTC.

This clone is a singleton in its sample. The chain employs TRBV2 and TRBJ1-1, with D maybe TRBD1 (5 bases). The CDR3 covers 13 residues. The germline V gene has CDR1 SNHLY and CDR2 FYNNEI. Between the trimmed V and J ends, which lost 6 bases and 1 base, there was a span of 9 bases. In nucleotides, the CDR3 is TGTGCCAGCAGCGACCAGGGGAACACTGAAGCTTTCTTT. The encoded protein is CASSDQGNTEAFF.

This clone came up once. The V call is TRBV6-5, the J call TRBJ1-1; D is undetermined. CDR1 and CDR2 from the germline V gene are MNHEY and SVGAGI. Trimming took off 4 bases at V and 5 bases at J, with 11 bases between the two ends. The CDR3 runs 13 residues. The CDR3: CASSFSGGTEAFF. The DNA for the CDR3 is TGTGCCAGCAGTTTCTCAGGAGGAACTGAAGCTTTCTTT.

V and J are TRBV7-8 and TRBJ1-6; a weak D match, TRBD1 (5 bases). The V gene's germline CDR1 is SGHVS and CDR2 FQNEAQ. This CDR3 contains 15 residues. With 3 bases removed from V and 5 bases from J, the gap between germline ends came to 11 bases. The CDR3 nucleotides read TGTGCCAGCAGCTTTTCGATAGGGGATAATTCACCCCTCCACTTT. Protein sequence: CASSFSIGDNSPLHF.

The chain uses TRBV18 and TRBJ1-1, with TRBD1 matching 7 bases. The J segment lost 1 base and the V segment lost 1 base, leaving 9 bases of the junction unmatched. The CDR3 has 17 amino acids. Germline loops: CDR1 KGHSH, CDR2 LQKENI. CDR3 sequence (DNA): TGTGCCAGCTCACCACTCGCGGTAAGGACAGGGAACACTGAAGCTTTCTTT. Its protein product is CASSPLAVRTGNTEAFF.

The rearrangement joins TRBV2 to TRBJ2-7; perhaps TRBD2 as D (6 bases). Germline loops: CDR1 SNHLY, CDR2 FYNNEI. Between the trimmed V and J ends, which lost 4 bases and 0 bases, there was a span of 13 bases. The CDR3 is 15 residues long. The CDR3 here is CASSGGLSTSYEQYF. The CDR3 DNA reads as TGTGCCAGCAGTGGGGGACTTTCTACCTCCTACGAGCAGTACTTC.

The DNA for the CDR3 is TGTGCCAGCAGCTTAGAAGGGGGCGTCGGGGAGCTGTTTTTT. Its translation: CASSLEGGVGELFF. The chain has TRBV11-1 and TRBJ2-2, with TRBD1 identical over 7 bases. The germline gives CDR1 SGHAT, CDR2 FQDESV (reference sequence). V trimming: 1 base; J trimming: 7 bases; junction bases outside the gene matches: 3. The CDR3 spans 14 residues.

In its sample, this clone was seen once. The V and J genes are TRBV2 and TRBJ1-2; no clear D gene. From germline, CDR1 is SNHLY and CDR2 FYNNEI. Trimming cost V 4 bases and J 4 bases, with 10 bases left between them. The CDR3 consists of 13 residues. The CDR3 sequence is CASSVTRSYGYTF. The DNA for the CDR3 is TGTGCCAGCAGTGTAACAAGAAGCTATGGCTACACCTTC.

The chain employs TRBV28 and TRBJ1-2; D uncertain. CDR3 size: 12 residues. CDR1 is MDHEN and CDR2 is SYDVKM in the germline V gene. V shed 10 bases and J shed 0 bases, with 9 bases lying between them. CDR3 nucleotides: TGTGCCAACTACAAGGCTAACTATGGCTACACCTTC. It is translated as CANYKANYGYTF.

The chain is built from TRBV5-1 and TRBJ2-7; TRBD2 aligns across 7 bases. Germline V CDR1 and CDR2: SGHRS, YFSETQ. With 4 bases clipped from V and 3 bases from J, the junction kept 10 bases outside the gene matches. There are 15 residues in the CDR3. CDR3 protein: CASSRTGGGIYEQYF. In DNA, the CDR3 is TGCGCCAGCAGCCGGACCGGGGGAGGGATCTACGAGCAGTACTTC.

The chain carries TRBV27 and TRBJ1-4; the match to TRBD1 covers 8 bases. V lost 3 bases to trimming and J lost 1 base; unmatched junction nucleotides: 4. The V gene's germline CDR1 is MNHEY and CDR2 SMNVEV (reference sequence). The CDR3 is made up of 16 amino acids. CDR3 bases: TGTGCCAGCAGTTTCCCCGGGACAGGAACTAATGAAAAACTGTTTTTT. Amino acids: CASSFPGTGTNEKLFF.

A word on this clone: An end of the junction does not agree with germline; a read error may underlie this. This sequence joins TRBV5-1 and TRBJ2-1; D unclear. The CDR3 runs 14 residues. Germline V gives CDR1 SGHRS, CDR2 YFSETQ. The CDR3 DNA reads as TGCGCCAGCAGCTCTTTAGACTCCTTCAATGAGCAGTTCTTC. Its protein product is CASSSLDSFNEQFF.

V is TRBV6-5 and J is TRBJ2-5; D might be TRBD1 or TRBD2, each matching 5 bases. The germline V gene encodes CDR1 MNHEY and CDR2 SVGAGI. V was clipped by 0 bases and J by 6 bases, with 17 bases between them. This CDR3 has 16 residues. The CDR3 loop is CASSYSYVNQGQTQYF. DNA of the CDR3: TGTGCCAGCAGTTACTCGTACGTAAACCAGGGACAGACCCAGTACTTC.

The rearrangement joins TRBV9 to TRBJ2-7; 8 bases line up with TRBD1. V lost 0 bases to trimming and J lost 2 bases; unmatched junction nucleotides: 7. Germline CDR1 is SGDLS and CDR2 is YYNGEE. The CDR3 length is 16 residues. The CDR3 coding sequence is TGTGCCAGCAGCGTAGAAGGTCAGGGGGCGACCTACGAGCAGTACTTC. It codes for CASSVEGQGATYEQYF.

This clone was found once. V and J are TRBV5-1 and TRBJ2-1, with D perhaps matching TRBD1 (6 bases). This CDR3 contains 14 residues. V was clipped by 2 bases and J by 4 bases, with 10 bases between them. Germline values: CDR1 SGHRS, CDR2 YFSETQ. The CDR3 sequence is CASSLGDTYNEQFF. DNA of the CDR3: TGCGCCAGCAGCTTAGGGGACACTTACAATGAGCAGTTCTTC.

The chain links TRBV7-9 to TRBJ1-2; D gene ambiguous. The germline V gene encodes CDR1 SEHNR and CDR2 FQNEAQ (reference sequence). V lost 5 bases and J 8 bases, leaving 15 bases between the germline ends. The CDR3 spans 13 residues. The CDR3 loop is CASSATDSWGYTF. The DNA for the CDR3 is TGTGCCAGCAGCGCAACAGATTCTTGGGGCTACACCTTC.

This sequence joins TRBV5-1 and TRBJ2-7; no reliable D call. This CDR3 comprises 14 residues. Between the trimmed V and J ends, which lost 2 bases and 7 bases, there was a span of 16 bases. Germline V gene data show CDR1 as SGHRS and CDR2 as YFSETQ. CDR3 region: CASSLPGRPVEQYF. In DNA form, the CDR3 reads TGCGCCAGCAGCTTACCCGGCAGGCCTGTAGAGCAGTACTTC.

V is TRBV3-1 (or the pseudogene TRBV3-2) and J is TRBJ1-2, with D tentatively TRBD1 (6 bases). The germline V and J ends were trimmed by 1 base and 8 bases, with 17 bases remaining between them. There are 15 residues in the CDR3. Germline V CDR1 and CDR2: LGHDT, YNNKEL (reference sequence). This chain's CDR3 is CASSQVERGVGGYTF. In DNA form, the CDR3 reads TGTGCCAGCAGCCAAGTTGAAAGGGGGGTGGGAGGCTACACCTTC.

The chain is built from TRBV29-1 and TRBJ2-1; no firm D call. CDR3 length equals 16 residues. Germline-derived CDR1 and CDR2 are SQVTM and ANQGSEA. Trimming removed 5 bases from V and 0 bases from J, with 17 bases in between. The CDR3 nucleotides are TGCAGCGTTTCCGGCCTTGGGTCGAGCTCCTACAATGAGCAGTTCTTC. This codes for CSVSGLGSSSYNEQFF.

The genes are TRBV7-2 and TRBJ1-1, with D possibly TRBD1 on 6 matching bases. Germline lookup yields CDR1 SGHTA and CDR2 FQGNSA. The CDR3 length is 14 residues. Trimming stripped 4 bases from V and 1 base from J, with 10 bases between. As DNA, the CDR3 is TGTGCCAGCAGCTCATGGACAGCGAACACTGAAGCTTTCTTT. Translation gives CASSSWTANTEAFF.

The chain carries TRBV2 and TRBJ1-1, with D possibly matching TRBD1 (5 bases). The CDR3 loop spans 12 amino acids. The germline gives CDR1 SNHLY, CDR2 FYNNEI. Trimming cost V 6 bases and J 7 bases, with 12 bases left between them. CDR3 in DNA: TGTGCCAGCAGATGGGGGGGAAGTGAAGCTTTCTTT. Protein product: CASRWGGSEAFF.

V is TRBV28 and J is TRBJ1-2; perhaps TRBD1 as D (6 bases). V was pared by 3 bases and J by 7 bases, with 15 bases between. The germline gives CDR1 MDHEN, CDR2 SYDVKM. There are 14 residues in the CDR3. CDR3 residues: CASSLGGQASGYTF. DNA for the CDR3: TGTGCCAGCAGTTTGGGGGGCCAGGCCAGTGGCTACACCTTC.

The chain carries TRBV29-1 and TRBJ1-5; TRBD1 aligns across 7 bases. Germline V gene lookup returns CDR1 SQVTM and CDR2 ANQGSEA. J was trimmed by 9 bases and V by 2 bases; bases with no gene match: 4. The CDR3 extends over 12 amino acids. The CDR3, as DNA: TGCAGCGTTGAAACAGGGGTGGGGCCCCAGCATTTT. Translation: CSVETGVGPQHF.

The chain uses TRBV7-2 and TRBJ1-2, with TRBD1 matching 9 bases. This CDR3 region has 13 residues. With 5 bases clipped from V and 10 bases from J, the junction kept 8 bases outside the gene matches. The germline gives CDR1 SGHTA, CDR2 FQGNSA. As DNA, the CDR3 is TGTGCCAGCAGCCCTGGACAGGGGAGTGACTACACCTTC. This translates into CASSPGQGSDYTF.